The next 7 T cell receptor beta chains were all read from a single sample in a study of T cells in Graves' hyperthyroidism and ophthalmopathy. RNA transcripts gave rise to amplified TCR beta CDR3 regions. TCR CDR3 underwent first-round RT-PCR with the HTBI primer set. TCRdb analysed the multiplex PCR reads with MiXCR anew, one entry per CDR3 protein. The table includes around 300,000 distinct CDR3 sequences, nearly 15% detected once. Sequencing was carried out using blood. The receptors come from a woman aged 45-59 years with Graves' hyperthyroidism that later progressed to Graves' ophthalmopathy.

V usage is TRBV19 and J usage is TRBJ2-6, with D uncertain. Deletions cut 7 bases from V and 0 bases from J, with 10 bases between. The CDR3 runs to 15 residues. The germline V gene encodes CDR1 LNHDA and CDR2 SQIVND (reference sequence). In DNA, the CDR3 is TGTGCCAGTATCTCATCGTACTCTGGGGCCAACGTCCTGACTTTC. Translation gives CASISSYSGANVLTF.

Concerning this clonotype: Likely a read error: the CDR3 ends without its conserved phenylalanine or tryptophan. The J gene is TRBJ2-7, the V gene TRBV19; possibly TRBD1 or TRBD2 for D (5 bases each). This CDR3 has 14 amino acids. The V end lost 5 bases, the J end lost 2 bases, and 13 bases lay between the germline ends. Germline V gives CDR1 LNHDA, CDR2 SQIVND (reference sequence). The CDR3 DNA reads TGTGCCAGTAGTCCGCTGGGGACGGCCTACGAGCAGTACTCC. This gives the protein CASSPLGTAYEQYS.

This clonotype has ten or more counts. The rearrangement uses TRBV18 and TRBJ1-1; D is uncertain. CDR3 size: 14 residues. Trimming stripped 3 bases from V and 5 bases from J, with 13 bases between. Germline CDR1 and CDR2: KGHSH and LQKENI. In nucleotides, the CDR3 is TGTGCCAGCTCACCGCCAAGGAGCCGGACTGAAGCTTTCTTT. It encodes CASSPPRSRTEAFF.

This clonotype was detected many times. The rearrangement links TRBV7-3 to TRBJ2-1; D is possibly TRBD2 (5 bases). Trimming cost V 2 bases and J 9 bases, with 8 bases left between them. The CDR3 sequence is 12 residues long. Germline V gene lookup returns CDR1 SGHTA and CDR2 FQGTGA. The CDR3 DNA is TGTGCCAGCAGCTTATTACGGGGTGAGCAGTTCTTC. It codes for CASSLLRGEQFF.

This clonotype was counted a few times. The chain uses TRBV7-9 and TRBJ1-1, with a weak D call TRBD1 (6 bases). CDR3 length: 18 amino acids. CDR1 is SEHNR, CDR2 FQNEAQ, per germline (reference sequence). Trimming took 4 bases from V and 7 from J, leaving 28 bases between them. The DNA for the CDR3 is TGTGCCAGCAGCTCCCCGACTTGGGGACAAAGTGAACAGGATGAAGCTTTCTTT. This translates into CASSSPTWGQSEQDEAFF.

The chain combines TRBV24-1 with TRBJ2-4; D is perhaps TRBD1 (5 bases). Trimming took 4 bases from V and 5 from J, leaving 17 bases between them. Per germline, CDR1 KGHDR and CDR2 SFDVKD. This CDR3 is 16 amino acids long. The CDR3 sequence is CATSDRQGGSENIQYF. CDR3 DNA: TGTGCCACCAGTGACCGTCAGGGTGGCAGCGAAAACATTCAGTACTTC.

This clonotype appeared many times. The V call is TRBV28, the J call TRBJ2-7, with D perhaps matching TRBD2 (5 bases). The V and J ends lost 7 bases and 0 bases respectively, with 10 bases between them. From germline, CDR1 is MDHEN and CDR2 SYDVKM. This CDR3 is built from 13 residues. In DNA form, the CDR3 reads TGTGCCAGCAAAGCCCGGGACTCCTACGAGCAGTACTTC. Translation: CASKARDSYEQYF.